This TCR beta chain was captured by sequencing in a study of spatial heterogeneity in lung cancer. Study-wide background: A total of roughly 72 untreated early-stage non-small cell lung cancer patients served as donors.

TCRdb reanalysed the 5' RACE reads using MiXCR and keeps one entry per CDR3 protein. Of some 36,000 distinct CDR3 sequences detected, 6.5% to 9.5% appear once; the ten largest clones hold approximately 9.8%. The CDR3 is 12 residues long. V was pared by 1 base and J by 11 bases, with 6 bases between. Germline V gene data show CDR1 as KGHSH and CDR2 as LQKENI. The time point denotes: blood at routine non-recurrence follow-up after resection. Whole RNA from tumor, nontumor lung or frozen PBMC was sequenced unsorted. Source: PBMCs, taken at follow-up. The source is a male donor with early-stage non-small cell lung cancer. V gene TRBV18 combines with J gene TRBJ1-6; D possibly corresponds to TRBD1 (5 bases). Written as DNA, the CDR3 is TGTGCCAGCTCACCACAGGGGCCACCCCTCCACTTT. Residues: CASSPQGPPLHF.